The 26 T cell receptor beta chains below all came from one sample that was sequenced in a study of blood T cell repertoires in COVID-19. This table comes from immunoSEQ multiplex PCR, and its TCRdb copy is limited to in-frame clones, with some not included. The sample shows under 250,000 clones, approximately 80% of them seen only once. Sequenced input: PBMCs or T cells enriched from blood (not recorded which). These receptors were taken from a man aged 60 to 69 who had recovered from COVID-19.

The CDR3 reads CASRRAGGYTF. DNA of the CDR3: TGTGCCAGTAGAAGGGCGGGAGGCTACACCTTC. This rearrangement joins TRBV19 to TRBJ1-2; D remains unclear. Germline V gene lookup returns CDR1 LNHDA and CDR2 SQIVND (reference sequence). V lost 6 bases to trimming and J lost 8 bases, with 10 bases between them. The CDR3 covers 11 residues. The entire variable domain, with the rest obtained from reference TRBV19 and TRBJ1-2, is as follows: DGGITQSPKYLFRKEGQNVTLSCEQNLNHDAMYWYRQDPGQGLRLIYYSQIVNDFQKGDIAEGYSVSREKKESFPLTVTSAQKNPTAFYLCASRRAGGYTFGSGTRLTVV.

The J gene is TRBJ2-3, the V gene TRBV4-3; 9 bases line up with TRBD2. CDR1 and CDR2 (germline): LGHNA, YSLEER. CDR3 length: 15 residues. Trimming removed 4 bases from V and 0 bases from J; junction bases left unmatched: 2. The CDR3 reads CASSPSGGSTDTQYF. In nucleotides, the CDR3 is TGCGCCAGCAGCCCGAGCGGGGGGAGCACAGATACGCAGTATTTT.

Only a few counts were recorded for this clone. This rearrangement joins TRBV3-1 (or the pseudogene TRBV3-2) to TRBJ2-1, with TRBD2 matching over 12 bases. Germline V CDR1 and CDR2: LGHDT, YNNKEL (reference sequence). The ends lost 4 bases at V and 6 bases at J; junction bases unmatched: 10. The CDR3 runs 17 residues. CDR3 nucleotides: TGTGCCAGCAGCCCACGGGGGGCTAGCGGGGGGGCCAATGAGCAGTTCTTC. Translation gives CASSPRGASGGANEQFF.

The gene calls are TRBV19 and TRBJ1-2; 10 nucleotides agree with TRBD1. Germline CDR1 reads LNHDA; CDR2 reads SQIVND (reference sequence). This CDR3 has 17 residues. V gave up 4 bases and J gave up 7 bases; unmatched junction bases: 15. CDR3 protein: CASSTTSGTGVSGGYTF. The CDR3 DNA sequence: TGTGCCAGTAGTACAACCTCCGGGACAGGGGTGTCCGGTGGCTACACCTTC.

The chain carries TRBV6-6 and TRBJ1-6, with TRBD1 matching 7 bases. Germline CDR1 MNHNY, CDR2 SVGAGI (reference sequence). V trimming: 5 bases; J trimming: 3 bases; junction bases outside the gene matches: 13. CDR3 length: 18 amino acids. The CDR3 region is CASSPSSVTGNYNSPLHF. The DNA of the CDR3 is TGTGCCAGCAGTCCGTCCTCCGTGACAGGGAACTATAATTCACCCCTCCACTTT.

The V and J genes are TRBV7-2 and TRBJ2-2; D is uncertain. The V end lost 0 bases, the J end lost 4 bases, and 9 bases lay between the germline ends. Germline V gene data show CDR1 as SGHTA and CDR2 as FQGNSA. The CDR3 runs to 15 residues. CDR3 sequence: CASSLALASTGELFF. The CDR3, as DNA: TGTGCCAGCAGCTTAGCACTCGCCTCCACCGGGGAGCTGTTTTTT.

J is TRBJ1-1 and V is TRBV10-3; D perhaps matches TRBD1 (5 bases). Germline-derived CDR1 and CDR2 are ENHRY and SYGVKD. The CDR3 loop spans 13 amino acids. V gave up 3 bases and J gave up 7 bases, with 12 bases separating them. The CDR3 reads CAISDRAEIEAFF. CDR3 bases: TGTGCCATCAGTGACAGGGCGGAGATTGAAGCTTTCTTT.

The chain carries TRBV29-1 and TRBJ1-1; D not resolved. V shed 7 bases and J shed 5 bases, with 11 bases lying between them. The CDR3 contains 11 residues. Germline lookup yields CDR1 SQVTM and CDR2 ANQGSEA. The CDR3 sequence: CSGRGTTEAFF. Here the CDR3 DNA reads TGCAGCGGACGGGGAACGACTGAAGCTTTCTTT.

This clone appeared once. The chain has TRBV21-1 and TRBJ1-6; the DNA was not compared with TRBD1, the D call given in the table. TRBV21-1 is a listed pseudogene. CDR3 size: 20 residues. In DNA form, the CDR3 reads TGTGCCAGCAGCAAAAGGAGTGGAAGGGGCCGGAGCTCCTATAATTCACCCCTCCACTTT. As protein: CASSKRSGRGRSSYNSPLHF.

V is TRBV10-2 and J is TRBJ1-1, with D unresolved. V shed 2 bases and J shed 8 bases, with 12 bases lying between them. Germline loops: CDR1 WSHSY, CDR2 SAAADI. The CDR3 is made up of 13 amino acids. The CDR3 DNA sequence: TGCGCCAGCAGTGAGCCTGACGGGGTCGAAGCTTTCTTT. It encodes CASSEPDGVEAFF.

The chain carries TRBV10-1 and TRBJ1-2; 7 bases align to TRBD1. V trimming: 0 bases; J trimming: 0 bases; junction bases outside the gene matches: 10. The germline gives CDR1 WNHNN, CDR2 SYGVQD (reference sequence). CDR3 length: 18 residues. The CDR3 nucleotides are TGCGCCAGCAGTGAGTCGCTGGGACAGCGGAAAGCTAACTATGGCTACACCTTC. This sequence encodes CASSESLGQRKANYGYTF.

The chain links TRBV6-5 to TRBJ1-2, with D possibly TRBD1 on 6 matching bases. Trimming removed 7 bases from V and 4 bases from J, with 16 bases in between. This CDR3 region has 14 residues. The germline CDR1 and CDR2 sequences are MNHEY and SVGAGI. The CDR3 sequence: CASTPRGAVYGYTF. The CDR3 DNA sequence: TGTGCCAGCACCCCCCGGGGGGCGGTCTATGGCTACACCTTC.

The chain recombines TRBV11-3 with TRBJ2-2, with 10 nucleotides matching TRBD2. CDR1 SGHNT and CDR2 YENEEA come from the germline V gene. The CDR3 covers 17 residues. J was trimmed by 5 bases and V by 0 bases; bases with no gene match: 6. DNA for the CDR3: TGTGCCAGCAGCTTAGATCAGCGGGGGGGCCGAACCGGGGAGCTGTTTTTT. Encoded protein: CASSLDQRGGRTGELFF.

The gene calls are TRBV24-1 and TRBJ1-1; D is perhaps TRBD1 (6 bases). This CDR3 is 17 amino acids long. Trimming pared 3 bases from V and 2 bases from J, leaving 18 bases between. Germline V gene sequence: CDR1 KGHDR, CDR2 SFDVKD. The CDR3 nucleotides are TGTGCCACCAGTGATACCCCAGACAGGCAACCTAACACTGAAGCTTTCTTT. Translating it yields CATSDTPDRQPNTEAFF.

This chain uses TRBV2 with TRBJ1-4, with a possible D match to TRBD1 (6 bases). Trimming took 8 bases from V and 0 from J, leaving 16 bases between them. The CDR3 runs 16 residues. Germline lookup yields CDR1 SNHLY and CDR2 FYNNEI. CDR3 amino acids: CASRQEQTATNEKLFF. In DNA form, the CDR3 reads TGTGCCAGCCGACAGGAACAGACTGCAACTAATGAAAAACTGTTTTTT. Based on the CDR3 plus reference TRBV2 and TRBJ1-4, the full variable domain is EPEVTQTPSHQVTQMGQEVILRCVPISNHLYFYWYRQILGQKVEFLVSFYNNEISEKSEIFDDQFSVERPDGSNFTLKIRSTKLEDSAMYFCASRQEQTATNEKLFFGSGTQLSVL.

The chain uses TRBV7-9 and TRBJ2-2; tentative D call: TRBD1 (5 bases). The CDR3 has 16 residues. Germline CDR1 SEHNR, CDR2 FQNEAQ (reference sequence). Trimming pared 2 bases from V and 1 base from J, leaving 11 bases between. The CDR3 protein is CASSLNLGQNTGELFF. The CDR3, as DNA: TGTGCCAGCAGCTTAAATTTAGGACAGAACACCGGGGAGCTGTTTTTT.

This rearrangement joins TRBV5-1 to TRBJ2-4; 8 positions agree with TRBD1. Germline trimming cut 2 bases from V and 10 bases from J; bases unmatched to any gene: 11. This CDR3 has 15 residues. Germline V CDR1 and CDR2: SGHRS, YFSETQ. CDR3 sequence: CASSLGDRWGRIQYF. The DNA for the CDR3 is TGCGCCAGCAGCTTAGGGGACAGGTGGGGGCGTATTCAGTACTTC.

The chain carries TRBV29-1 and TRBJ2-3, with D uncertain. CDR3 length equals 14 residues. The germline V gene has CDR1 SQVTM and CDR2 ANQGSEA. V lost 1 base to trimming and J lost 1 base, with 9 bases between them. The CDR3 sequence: CSVEAGFGTDTQYF. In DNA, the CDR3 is TGCAGCGTTGAAGCCGGGTTTGGCACAGATACGCAGTATTTT.

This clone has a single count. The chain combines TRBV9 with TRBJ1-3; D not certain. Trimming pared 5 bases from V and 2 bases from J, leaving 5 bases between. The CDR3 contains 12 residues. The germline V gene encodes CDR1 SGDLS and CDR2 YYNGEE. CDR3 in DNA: TGTGCCAGCAGTGGGCCTGGAAACACCATATATTTT. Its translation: CASSGPGNTIYF. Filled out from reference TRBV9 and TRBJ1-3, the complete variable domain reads DSGVTQTPKHLITATGQRVTLRCSPRSGDLSVYWYQQSLDQGLQFLIQYYNGEERAKGNILERFSAQQFPDLHSELNLSSLELGDSALYFCASSGPGNTIYFGEGSWLTVV.

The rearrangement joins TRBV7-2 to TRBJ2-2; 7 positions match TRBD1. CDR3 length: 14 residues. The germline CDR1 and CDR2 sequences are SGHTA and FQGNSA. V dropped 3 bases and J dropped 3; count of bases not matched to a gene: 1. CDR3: CASSFTGDTGELFF. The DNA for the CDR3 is TGTGCCAGCAGCTTTACAGGGGACACCGGGGAGCTGTTTTTT.

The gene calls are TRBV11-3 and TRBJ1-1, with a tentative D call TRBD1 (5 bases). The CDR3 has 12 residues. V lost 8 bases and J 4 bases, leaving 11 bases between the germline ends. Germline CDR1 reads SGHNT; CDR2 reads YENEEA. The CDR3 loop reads CASSRGGTEAFF. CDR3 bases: TGTGCCAGCTCCCGGGGGGGCACTGAAGCTTTCTTT.

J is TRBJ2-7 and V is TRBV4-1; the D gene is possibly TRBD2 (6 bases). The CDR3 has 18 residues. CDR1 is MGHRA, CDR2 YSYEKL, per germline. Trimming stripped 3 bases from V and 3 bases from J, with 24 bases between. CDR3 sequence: CASSHGSYAGTDNYEQYF. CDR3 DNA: TGCGCCAGCAGCCATGGATCTTACGCCGGGACTGACAACTACGAGCAGTACTTC.

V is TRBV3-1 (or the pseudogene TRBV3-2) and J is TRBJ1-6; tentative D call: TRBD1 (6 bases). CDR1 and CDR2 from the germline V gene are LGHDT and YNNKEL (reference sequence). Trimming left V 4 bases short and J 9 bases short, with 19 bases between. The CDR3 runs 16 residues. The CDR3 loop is CASSPRLQGSVSPLHF. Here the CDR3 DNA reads TGTGCCAGCAGCCCTAGGCTACAGGGAAGTGTTTCACCCCTCCACTTT.

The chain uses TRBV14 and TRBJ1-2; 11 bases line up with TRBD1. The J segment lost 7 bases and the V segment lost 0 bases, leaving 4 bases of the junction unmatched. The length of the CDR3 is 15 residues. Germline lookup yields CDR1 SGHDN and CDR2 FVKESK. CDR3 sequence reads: CASSQDGQGARGYTF. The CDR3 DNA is TGTGCCAGCAGCCAAGATGGACAGGGGGCGCGTGGCTACACCTTC.

The chain's CDR3 is CASSFQLGQGPYEQYF. CDR3 in DNA: TGTGCCAGTAGTTTCCAGCTCGGACAGGGACCCTACGAGCAGTACTTC. The chain has TRBV19 and TRBJ2-7; 8 bases are shared with TRBD1. This CDR3 spans 16 amino acids. The germline V gene has CDR1 LNHDA and CDR2 SQIVND (reference sequence). Trimming cost V 5 bases and J 2 bases; bases outside gene matches: 11.

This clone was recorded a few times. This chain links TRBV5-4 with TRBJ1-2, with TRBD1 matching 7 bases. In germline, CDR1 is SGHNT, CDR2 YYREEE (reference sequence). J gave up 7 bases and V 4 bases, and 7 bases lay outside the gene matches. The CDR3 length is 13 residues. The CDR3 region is CASSPRQGGGYTF. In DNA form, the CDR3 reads TGTGCCAGCAGCCCCCGACAGGGAGGTGGCTACACCTTC.